The source of this T cell receptor beta chain is a study of T-cell memory formation after mild COVID-19. MiXCR was run by TCRdb on the 5' RACE reads, yielding one entry per CDR3 protein. The sample has under 200,000 distinct CDR3 sequences; less than 40% are singletons. Comments on this clonotype: Antigen: not known.

Study findings and constraints: Mainly CM and EM harbored the contracting CD4+ clones; mainly EMRA harbored the CD8+ ones.

Deletions cut 4 bases from V and 7 bases from J, with 20 bases between. The length of the CDR3 is 16 residues. The source material was PBMCs or a T cell subset sorted from them (not recorded which). The receptor was isolated from an adult woman who had mild COVID-19 (a few samples of this study predate the infection). Cell type and time point are not known. J is TRBJ2-1 and V is TRBV12-3 or TRBV12-4; D might be TRBD1 (6 bases). CDR3 sequence reads: CASSSTDRPLGNEQFF. CDR3 nucleotides: TGTGCCAGCAGTTCCACAGACAGGCCGCTAGGGAATGAGCAGTTCTTC.